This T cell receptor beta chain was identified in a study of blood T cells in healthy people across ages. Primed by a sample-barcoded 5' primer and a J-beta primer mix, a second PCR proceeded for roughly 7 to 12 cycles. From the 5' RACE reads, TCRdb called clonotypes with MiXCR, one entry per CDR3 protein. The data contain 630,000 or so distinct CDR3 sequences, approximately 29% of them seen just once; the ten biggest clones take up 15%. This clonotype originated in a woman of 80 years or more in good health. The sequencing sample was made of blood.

CDR3 amino acids: CSASGGRTGELFF. In DNA, the CDR3 is TGCAGTGCTAGCGGGGGGCGCACCGGGGAGCTGTTTTTT. The chain combines TRBV20-1 with TRBJ2-2; D perhaps matches TRBD2 (7 bases). Germline values: CDR1 DFQATT, CDR2 SNEGSKA (reference sequence). V lost 3 bases and J 4 bases, leaving 9 bases between the germline ends. This CDR3 has 13 amino acids.